This is a list of T cell receptor beta chains from one sample in a study of blood T cell repertoires in COVID-19. Assay used: immunoSEQ multiplex PCR; TCRdb lists only in-frame clones, some missing. The sample records 250,000 to 300,000 clones, roughly 92% being singletons. The sequenced sample consisted of peripheral blood. The receptors derive from a woman in her 30s with COVID-19, enrolled during active disease. CDR3s include the opening cysteine and the closing phenylalanine or tryptophan. D genes are given only for firm matches. Clone size is not always given. Where it is, it says once, few, many or a class for expanded clones.

TRBJ2-7,NA,TRBV11-2,NA,TGTGCCAGCAGCTTAACAGGGAGCTCCTACGAGCAGTACTTC,CASSLTGSSYEQYF
TRBJ1-6,TRBD1,TRBV2,NA,TGTGCCAGCAGAGGACAGGGGCGTAATTCACCCCTCCACTTT,CASRGQGRNSPLHF
TRBJ1-2,NA,TRBV5-1,NA,TGCGCCAGCAGCTTGTGGGGAAGTGGGGGCGACGGCTACACCTTC,CASSLWGSGGDGYTF
TRBJ1-5,TRBD1,TRBV19,once,TGTGCCAGTAGTATAGACCTATCAGGGGGTAGCAATCAGCCCCAGCATTTT,CASSIDLSGGSNQPQHF
TRBJ2-3,NA,TRBV15,NA,TGTGCCACCAGCAGGAACGAGGGCTGGGGCACAGATACGCAGTATTTT,CATSRNEGWGTDTQYF
TRBJ1-5,TRBD1,TRBV5-5,NA,TGTGCCAGCAGCGCCGCCGGGACAGGGAATCAGCCCCAGCATTTT,CASSAAGTGNQPQHF
TRBJ2-7,TRBD2,TRBV9,NA,TGTGCCAGCAGCGTAGATTCAGGGACTAGCTCCTTCGACGAGCAGTACTTC,CASSVDSGTSSFDEQYF
TRBJ2-2,NA,TRBV7-2,few,TGTGCCAGCAGTCCTGACCAGGGTTCCGGGGAGCTGTTTTTT,CASSPDQGSGELFF
TRBJ1-2,TRBD1,TRBV19,once,TGTGCCAGTAGAGAGCGAGACAGGGCTGGCTACACCTTC,CASRERDRAGYTF
TRBJ1-2,NA,TRBV3-1/TRBV3-2,NA,TGTGCCAGCAGCCAACAGGGGAACTATGGCTACACCTTC,CASSQQGNYGYTF
TRBJ2-2,NA,TRBV3-1/TRBV3-2,NA,TGTGCCAGCAGCCCCACGGCAGGGCCCACCGGGGAGCTGTTTTTT,CASSPTAGPTGELFF
TRBJ1-5,NA,TRBV12-3/TRBV12-4,NA,TGTGCCAGCAGTTTTGGCTTTCAGCCCCAGCATTTT,CASSFGFQPQHF
TRBJ2-2,TRBD1,TRBV30,NA,TGTGCCTGGGGGACAGGAAACACCGGGGAGCTGTTTTTT,CAWGTGNTGELFF
TRBJ2-7,NA,TRBV11-2,few,TGTGCCAGCAGCCTTGACCTTCAGAGCGGGTTCTCCTACGAGCAGTACTTC,CASSLDLQSGFSYEQYF
TRBJ1-1,TRBD1,TRBV28,NA,TGTGCCAGCAGTCCCCCGGGACAGACGAACACTGAAGCTTTCTTT,CASSPPGQTNTEAFF
TRBJ1-1,NA,TRBV7-8,NA,TGTGCCAGCAGCCAGAGGGAGGAAGGGAACACTGAAGCTTTCTTT,CASSQREEGNTEAFF
TRBJ2-3,TRBD2,TRBV19,once,TGTGCCAGTAGGGGACTAGCGGGAGCAGATACGCAGTATTTT,CASRGLAGADTQYF
TRBJ1-1,TRBD1,TRBV3-1/TRBV3-2,NA,TGTGCCAGCAGCCAATACACCGGGACAGGGGCTAGAAACACTGAAGCTTTCTTT,CASSQYTGTGARNTEAFF
TRBJ2-1,TRBD2,TRBV11-3,NA,TGTGCCAGCAGCTTAGGGGGACTAGCGGGAGGCAATGAGCAGTTCTTC,CASSLGGLAGGNEQFF
TRBJ2-7,NA,TRBV4-1,NA,TGCGCCAGCAGCCAAGATTTTAGCGAGCAGTACTTC,CASSQDFSEQYF
TRBJ1-2,NA,TRBV18,NA,TGTGCCAGCTCACCGGAGCAGGGGTCCTATGGCTACACCTTC,CASSPEQGSYGYTF
TRBJ2-7,NA,TRBV5-5,NA,TGTGCCAGCAGCTTGGCCGTACGGCAGGGGTCCTACGAGCAGTACTTC,CASSLAVRQGSYEQYF
TRBJ2-2,NA,TRBV12-2,NA,TGTGCAAGTCGCCTCACTCCACAGGGGAACACCGGGGAGCTGTTTTTT,CASRLTPQGNTGELFF
TRBJ2-7,TRBD1,TRBV3-1/TRBV3-2,NA,TGTGCCAGCAGCCAACTGGGACAGGGCAACGAGCAGTACTTC,CASSQLGQGNEQYF
TRBJ2-1,TRBD1,TRBV2,NA,TGTGCCAGCAGTTCTCTAGCCTGGGGACAGGGGGGCAATGAGCAGTTCTTC,CASSSLAWGQGGNEQFF
TRBJ2-1,TRBD2,TRBV19,NA,TGTGCCAGTAGTATGAGTCTGCGGGAGCACGGGGATGAGCAGTTCTTC,CASSMSLREHGDEQFF
TRBJ1-1,NA,TRBV5-4,NA,TGTGCCAGCAGCTTGTTTGAGGGAGGTACTGAAGCTTTCTTT,CASSLFEGGTEAFF
TRBJ2-1,NA,TRBV24-1,NA,TGTGCCACCAGTGCTGAACTAGCTGGGGGTGAGCAGTTCTTC,CATSAELAGGEQFF
TRBJ2-7,NA,TRBV27,NA,TGTGCCAGCAGTTTCGCGGGGTGGGACGAGCAGTACTTC,CASSFAGWDEQYF
TRBJ1-3,NA,TRBV3-1/TRBV3-2,NA,TGTGCCAGCAGCCAAATGACAGCTGGAAACACCATATATTTT,CASSQMTAGNTIYF
TRBJ2-7,TRBD1,TRBV7-9,NA,TGTGCCAGCAGCCCGACAGGGGGCTACGAGCAGTACTTC,CASSPTGGYEQYF
TRBJ1-3,NA,TRBV30,NA,TGTGCCTGGAGTGGCGGTGGGGGGTACACCATATATTTT,CAWSGGGGYTIYF
TRBJ1-1,NA,TRBV10-3,NA,TGTGCCACCTTTGCTATCGACAGTCTTGAAGCTTTCTTT,CATFAIDSLEAFF
TRBJ2-1,TRBD2,TRBV5-1,NA,TGCGCCAGCAGCTTGGAGCCCGAGCGGGAGTACAATGAGCAGTTCTTC,CASSLEPEREYNEQFF
TRBJ1-1,NA,TRBV6-5,NA,TGTGCCAGCAGTTACTCGGGAGGGGTGAACACTGAAGCTTTCTTT,CASSYSGGVNTEAFF
TRBJ1-2,TRBD1,TRBV3-1/TRBV3-2,NA,TGTGCCAGCAGCCAAGATCTTGCAGGGGGCTATGGCTACACCTTC,CASSQDLAGGYGYTF
TRBJ2-7,TRBD2,TRBV7-9,few,TGTGCCAGCACCTCTGGACTAGCTCGCTACGAGCAGTACTTC,CASTSGLARYEQYF
TRBJ1-2,NA,TRBV27,NA,TGTGCCAGCAGTGAGGCAGGGGCCTTCTATGGCTACACCTTC,CASSEAGAFYGYTF
TRBJ2-2,NA,TRBV6-5,NA,TGTGCCAGCAGTTACTCTTACAGAGGAGGCGGGGAGCTGTTTTTT,CASSYSYRGGGELFF
TRBJ2-1,TRBD2,TRBV6-2/TRBV6-3,NA,TGTGCCAGCAGTTACCCCCCGGGACTAGCGGGAGTTATGAATGAGCAGTTCTTC,CASSYPPGLAGVMNEQFF
TRBJ1-1,NA,TRBV11-2,few,TGTGCCAGCAGTCAAGGGGTTAACACTGAAGCTTTCTTT,CASSQGVNTEAFF
TRBJ2-7,TRBD2,TRBV18,NA,TGTGCCAGCTTACCCAGCGGGAGCTCCTACGAGCAGTACTTC,CASLPSGSSYEQYF
TRBJ1-2,NA,TRBV2,once,TGTGCCAGCAGCCCAAACTATGGCTACACCTTC,CASSPNYGYTF
TRBJ2-1,TRBD2,TRBV5-6,once,TGTGCCAGCAGCTTAGCGGGAGGACTTAATGAGCAGTTCTTC,CASSLAGGLNEQFF
TRBJ2-3,TRBD1,TRBV10-1,NA,TGCGCCAGCAGTGGGACAGGGATTACAGATACGCAGTATTTT,CASSGTGITDTQYF
TRBJ1-1,TRBD1,TRBV5-1,NA,TGCGCCAGCAGCTTGGACGTAGCAGGCAGGGGGGTGAACACTGAAGCTTTCTTT,CASSLDVAGRGVNTEAFF
TRBJ1-4,TRBD1,TRBV5-1,NA,TGCGCCAGCAGCTCCGCGAGGGGGCCAGGAGAAAAACTGTTTTTT,CASSSARGPGEKLFF
TRBJ1-2,TRBD1,TRBV13,NA,TGTGCCAGCAGCTTAGAAACGGGACAGGGAGGTGGCTACACCTTC,CASSLETGQGGGYTF
TRBJ2-7,NA,TRBV6-5,few,TGTGCCAGCGGCACCCACGAGCAGTACTTC,CASGTHEQYF
TRBJ1-2,TRBD1,TRBV5-5,NA,TGTGCCAGCAGCCTTTCGACAGGGGAGTTAGATGGCTACACCTTC,CASSLSTGELDGYTF
TRBJ1-2,TRBD1,TRBV29-1,NA,TGCAGCGTCCAACAGGGGGCTAACTATGGCTACACCTTC,CSVQQGANYGYTF
TRBJ2-1,NA,TRBV18,NA,TGTGCCAGCTCACCGGGGCGGGAATACAATGAGCAGTTCTTC,CASSPGREYNEQFF
TRBJ2-3,NA,TRBV5-4,once,TGTGCCAGCAGCTTTGAGTACACAGATACGCAGTATTTT,CASSFEYTDTQYF